This TCR beta chain was sequenced during a study of regulatory T cells in long-lasting Graves disease. The study, taken as a whole, reports: Newly diagnosed Graves' patients had higher TCR diversity than persistent ones.

Building of the TCR beta libraries involved iRepertoire HTBI primers and Arm-PCR of CDR3 regions. TCRdb used MiXCR to reprocess the multiplex PCR reads, holding one entry per CDR3 protein. The sample includes around 480,000 distinct CDR3 sequences, about a sixth of them seen just once. This clonotype came up many times. Its antigen is as yet unknown. The V segment lost 5 bases and the J segment 7 bases; nucleotides outside the gene matches: 13. CDR1 is KGHDR and CDR2 is SFDVKD in the germline V gene. CDR3 length: 16 amino acids. Time point defined: newly diagnosed GD, antithyroid drugs for less than 3 months. PBMC RNA served as the TCR library source. These data also formed part of another study, on T cells in Graves' hyperthyroidism and ophthalmopathy.

The specimen was peripheral blood mononuclear cells (PBMCs), collected at new diagnosis, from a patient treated with antithyroid drugs. This clonotype was sampled from a man aged 40-55 years with Graves disease. The rearrangement links TRBV24-1 to TRBJ2-5; TRBD2 aligns across 9 bases. The CDR3 bases are TGTGCCACCAGTGGCCAGACTAGCGGACCTACGGTGACCCAGTACTTC. This codes for CATSGQTSGPTVTQYF.